The source of this T cell receptor beta chain is a study of T cell changes during pregnancy in multiple sclerosis. This CDR3 spans 14 amino acids. The germline V and J ends were trimmed by 5 bases and 0 bases, with 10 bases remaining between them. In germline, CDR1 is SEHNR, CDR2 FQNEAQ (reference sequence). Using immunoSEQ multiplex PCR, the repertoire was profiled, and TCRdb retains in-frame clones only, with some absent. The sample shows 93,000 or so clones, 85% to 95% of them seen only once. This TCR derives from a female donor with multiple sclerosis, enrolled in a pregnancy study. The V call is TRBV7-9, the J call TRBJ2-5, with D unclear. The starting material was peripheral blood, obtained before pregnancy. The CDR3 is CASSPGEYQETQYF. In nucleotides, the CDR3 is TGTGCCAGCAGCCCCGGAGAGTACCAAGAGACCCAGTACTTC.